These T cell receptor beta chains were read from a single sample in a study of blood T cell repertoires in COVID-19. The repertoire was sequenced with immunoSEQ multiplex PCR; TCRdb's copy has only in-frame clones and lacks some. Of about 160,000 clones in the sample, approximately 91% were seen once. The sample was peripheral blood. Receptors originate from a man aged 18-30 years with acute or convalescent COVID-19. The CDR3 runs from the conserved cysteine through the conserved F or W. Fields, in order: clone size, V gene, D gene, J gene, CDR3 DNA, CDR3 protein. A D gene is named only where the DNA matches it firmly. Not every row has a clone size; where given, it reads once, few, many or a size class.

abundance: .
v_gene: TRBV27
d_gene: .
j_gene: TRBJ2-1
CDR3nt: TGTGCCAGCACTTTAAGCGGTAGCTCCTACAATGAGCAGTTCTTC
CDR3aa: CASTLSGSSYNEQFF

abundance: .
v_gene: TRBV7-9
d_gene: .
j_gene: TRBJ1-2
CDR3nt: TGTGCCAGCAGCCCCCCGACAGAGTATGGCTACACCTTC
CDR3aa: CASSPPTEYGYTF

abundance: .
v_gene: TRBV7-2
d_gene: TRBD2
j_gene: TRBJ2-5
CDR3nt: TGTGCCAGCAGCTTAGGACTAGCGGGGGGGCAAGAGACCCAGTACTTC
CDR3aa: CASSLGLAGGQETQYF

abundance: .
v_gene: TRBV27
d_gene: TRBD1
j_gene: TRBJ1-2
CDR3nt: TGTGCCAGCAGTTTCCGACAGGGGTGGGTGGATGGCTACACCTTC
CDR3aa: CASSFRQGWVDGYTF

abundance: .
v_gene: TRBV19
d_gene: TRBD2
j_gene: TRBJ2-7
CDR3nt: TGTGCCAGTAGTTCCCATAGCGGGAGTGCCTACGAGCAGTACTTC
CDR3aa: CASSSHSGSAYEQYF

abundance: .
v_gene: TRBV24-1
d_gene: TRBD1
j_gene: TRBJ1-5
CDR3nt: TGTGCCACCAGTGATTGGACAGGGGGCGACAATCAGCCCCAGCATTTT
CDR3aa: CATSDWTGGDNQPQHF

abundance: .
v_gene: TRBV6-1
d_gene: .
j_gene: TRBJ1-2
CDR3nt: TGTGCCAGCAGTGAAAGGGGCCGGATTCTCGGCTACACCTTC
CDR3aa: CASSERGRILGYTF

abundance: .
v_gene: TRBV3-1/TRBV3-2
d_gene: .
j_gene: TRBJ1-3
CDR3nt: TGTGCCAGCAGCCAAGAACAGGGAACCGCTGGAAACACCATATATTTT
CDR3aa: CASSQEQGTAGNTIYF

abundance: .
v_gene: TRBV29-1
d_gene: TRBD2
j_gene: TRBJ2-1
CDR3nt: TGCAGCAAGCTAGCGGGCTACAATGAGCAGTTCTTC
CDR3aa: CSKLAGYNEQFF

abundance: .
v_gene: TRBV25-1
d_gene: .
j_gene: TRBJ2-1
CDR3nt: TGTGCCAGCAGTCTCCCCGGGTCCTACAATGAGCAGTTCTTC
CDR3aa: CASSLPGSYNEQFF

abundance: .
v_gene: TRBV15
d_gene: .
j_gene: TRBJ1-2
CDR3nt: TGTGCCACCAGCAGAGATGTGACACAGTATGGCTACACCTTC
CDR3aa: CATSRDVTQYGYTF

abundance: .
v_gene: TRBV6-5
d_gene: .
j_gene: TRBJ1-4
CDR3nt: TGTGCCAGCAAACAACGGGTACGGTATGAAAAACTGTTTTTT
CDR3aa: CASKQRVRYEKLFF

abundance: .
v_gene: TRBV6-5
d_gene: .
j_gene: TRBJ1-5
CDR3nt: TGTGCCAGCAGTCATAGTCAGGGGTTGAATCAGCCCCAGCATTTT
CDR3aa: CASSHSQGLNQPQHF

abundance: .
v_gene: TRBV7-9
d_gene: .
j_gene: TRBJ1-1
CDR3nt: TGTGCCAGCAGCTTAGGCGCAGGGCTCACTGAAGCTTTCTTT
CDR3aa: CASSLGAGLTEAFF

abundance: .
v_gene: TRBV6-6
d_gene: .
j_gene: TRBJ1-2
CDR3nt: TGTGCCAGCAGTTACTCTTCGGGGGGGCGAGGATATGGCTACACCTTC
CDR3aa: CASSYSSGGRGYGYTF

abundance: .
v_gene: TRBV29-1
d_gene: .
j_gene: TRBJ1-5
CDR3nt: TGCAGCGTTGGACAGCCGAATCAGCCCCAGCATTTT
CDR3aa: CSVGQPNQPQHF

abundance: .
v_gene: TRBV19
d_gene: .
j_gene: TRBJ2-7
CDR3nt: TGTGCCAGTAGCCCGGCGGCGAAGCGGGCATCCCACGAGCAGTACTTC
CDR3aa: CASSPAAKRASHEQYF

abundance: few
v_gene: TRBV3-1/TRBV3-2
d_gene: TRBD1
j_gene: TRBJ2-5
CDR3nt: TGTGCCAGCAGCCTAAACCTAGGGGGCCAGGGGGAGACGGAGACCCAGTACTTC
CDR3aa: CASSLNLGGQGETETQYF

abundance: .
v_gene: TRBV6-6
d_gene: .
j_gene: TRBJ1-5
CDR3nt: TGTGCCAGCAGTTACCCGGACAGTTACAATCAGCCCCAGCATTTT
CDR3aa: CASSYPDSYNQPQHF

abundance: .
v_gene: TRBV9
d_gene: TRBD2
j_gene: TRBJ2-7
CDR3nt: TGTGCCAGCAGCGTAGGTATCCGGACTAGCGGGGGCTACGAGCAGTACTTC
CDR3aa: CASSVGIRTSGGYEQYF

abundance: .
v_gene: TRBV4-1
d_gene: TRBD1
j_gene: TRBJ1-5
CDR3nt: TGCGCCAGCAGCCAAGGGGGGGGACAGGCGCCAGTTAATCAGCCCCAGCATTTT
CDR3aa: CASSQGGGQAPVNQPQHF

abundance: .
v_gene: TRBV11-2
d_gene: TRBD1
j_gene: TRBJ2-6
CDR3nt: TGTGCCAGCAGCCCAGGGGGACAGGGTCACTCTGGGGCCAACGTCCTGACTTTC
CDR3aa: CASSPGGQGHSGANVLTF